The 32 T cell receptor beta chains in this list originate from one sample, sequenced in a study of T cells after yellow fever vaccination. TCRdb itself ran the 5' RACE reads through MiXCR, one entry per CDR3 protein. Of 70,000 or so distinct CDR3 sequences detected, 5% to 6.5% appear once; the ten largest clones hold less than 2.5%. The sample consisted of CD4+ T cells sorted from PBMCs, taken roughly 14 days after the first yellow fever vaccination. All receptors derive from a man aged 18 to 29 who received the YFV17D yellow fever vaccine.

In this sample, this clonotype turned up many times. The chain joins TRBV5-1 to TRBJ2-2; D is unresolved. V lost 0 bases to trimming and J lost 5 bases, with 11 bases between them. The CDR3 has 15 amino acids. The germline V gene encodes CDR1 SGHRS and CDR2 YFSETQ. CDR3 coding DNA: TGCGCCAGCAGCTTGGACGGGCACTTTACCGGGGAGCTGTTTTTT. It yields the protein CASSLDGHFTGELFF.

This clonotype was picked up many times. The chain uses TRBV12-3 or TRBV12-4 and TRBJ1-2, with TRBD1 matching over 9 bases. Trimming removed 6 bases from V and 8 bases from J; junction bases left unmatched: 7. The CDR3 is made up of 13 amino acids. CDR3 protein: CASSLLGTGGYTF. CDR3 coding DNA: TGTGCCAGCAGCCTCTTAGGGACAGGGGGCTACACCTTC.

In its sample, this clonotype was seen many times. V gene TRBV7-3 combines with J gene TRBJ1-1; D possibly corresponds to TRBD1 (5 bases). The CDR3 runs 13 residues. The ends were cut back, 5 bases at V and 8 bases at J, with 15 bases in the middle. CDR1 and CDR2 from the germline V gene are SGHTA and FQGTGA. The CDR3: CASSINPGQEAFF. The DNA for the CDR3 is TGTGCCAGCAGCATTAACCCGGGGCAAGAAGCTTTCTTT.

This clonotype was recorded at least ten times. The V call is TRBV12-3 or TRBV12-4, the J call TRBJ2-1; D is uncertain. The germline V and J ends were trimmed by 3 bases and 5 bases, with 11 bases remaining between them. CDR3 length: 14 residues. For the CDR3, the DNA is TGTGCCAGCAGTTTCTTCGGCAGTAACAATGAGCAGTTCTTC. Residues: CASSFFGSNNEQFF.

This clonotype was counted many times. The chain joins TRBV2 to TRBJ2-2, with TRBD2 as a possible D gene (5 bases). The CDR3 totals 12 residues. The V and J ends lost 10 bases and 3 bases respectively, with 9 bases between them. Germline CDR1 and CDR2: SNHLY and FYNNEI. CDR3 nucleotide sequence: TGTGCCACAACCGGGGACACCGGGGAGCTGTTTTTT. This translates into CATTGDTGELFF.

In its sample, this clonotype was seen many times. The chain is built from TRBV5-5 and TRBJ1-1; 7 nucleotides line up with TRBD1. Germline loops: CDR1 SGHKS, CDR2 YYEKEE (reference sequence). This CDR3 contains 13 residues. After removal of 5 bases from V and 3 bases from J, the junction contained 4 bases not matched to a gene. The CDR3 region is CASSRGTDTEAFF. DNA of the CDR3: TGTGCCAGCAGTCGAGGGACAGACACTGAAGCTTTCTTT.

Many counts were recorded for this clonotype. V and J are TRBV5-4 and TRBJ1-4; possibly TRBD1 for D (5 bases). The V and J ends lost 3 bases and 5 bases respectively, with 14 bases between them. This CDR3 has 15 amino acids. Germline values: CDR1 SGHNT, CDR2 YYREEE (reference sequence). CDR3 protein: CASSSRSRGNEKLFF. Here the CDR3 DNA reads TGTGCCAGCAGCTCCCGGAGTAGGGGAAATGAAAAACTGTTTTTT.

This clonotype was seen ten or more times. CDR3 residues: CASSQGPAGSSYEQYF. The CDR3 DNA sequence: TGTGCCAGCAGCCAAGGACCAGCGGGGAGCTCCTACGAGCAGTACTTC. This chain uses TRBV3-1 with TRBJ2-7; TRBD2 matches at 7 bases. The CDR3 consists of 16 residues. Germline lookup yields CDR1 LGHDT and CDR2 YNNKEL (reference sequence). The junction had 6 bases not matched to a gene; V was cut back by 1 base and J by 0 bases.

This clonotype has a count of ten or more. The chain combines TRBV29-1 with TRBJ2-3; the D is unclear. CDR3 size: 14 residues. V was cut by 4 bases and J by 0 bases, with 11 bases left in between. Germline V gene lookup returns CDR1 SQVTM and CDR2 ANQGSEA. The CDR3 DNA is TGCAGCGTTGTTTGGGTACCTAGCACAGATACGCAGTATTTT. Its protein product is CSVVWVPSTDTQYF.

This clonotype was counted at least ten times. This rearrangement joins TRBV12-3 or TRBV12-4 to TRBJ1-1, with TRBD1 matching 9 bases. V lost 6 bases to trimming and J lost 11 bases; unmatched junction nucleotides: 4. The CDR3 has 11 amino acids. CDR3 DNA: TGTGCCAGCAGCTTGGACAGGGGCGCTTTCTTT. As protein: CASSLDRGAFF.

In this sample, this clonotype turned up many times. V and J are TRBV4-2 and TRBJ1-4, with a weak D call TRBD1 (5 bases). V was cut by 3 bases and J by 0 bases, with 14 bases left in between. Germline V gene data show CDR1 as LGHNA and CDR2 as YNFKEQ. The CDR3 has 17 residues. DNA of the CDR3: TGTGCCAGCAGCCACCCAGGAAGGGGAGCAACTAATGAAAAACTGTTTTTT. This codes for CASSHPGRGATNEKLFF.

This clonotype was counted at least ten times. The rearrangement links TRBV5-1 to TRBJ2-3, with 9 bases matching TRBD2. The V gene's germline CDR1 is SGHRS and CDR2 YFSETQ. V lost 7 bases, J lost 3 bases, and 6 bases stayed unmatched. The CDR3 has 14 residues. The chain's CDR3 is CASSAGGLTDTQYF. The DNA of the CDR3 is TGCGCCAGCTCAGCGGGGGGCCTAACAGATACGCAGTATTTT.

Many counts were recorded for this clonotype. V and J are TRBV10-3 and TRBJ2-4; D is ambiguous. Trimming pared 0 bases from V and 3 bases from J, leaving 9 bases between. CDR1 and CDR2 (germline): ENHRY, SYGVKD. The CDR3 length is 15 residues. The CDR3 nucleotides are TGTGCCATCAGTGAGTCTTATCAATACAAAAACATTCAGTACTTC. Translating it yields CAISESYQYKNIQYF.

This clonotype was seen repeatedly, ten times or more. The V gene is TRBV24-1, the J gene TRBJ2-3, with D maybe TRBD1 (6 bases). The germline V gene encodes CDR1 KGHDR and CDR2 SFDVKD. The CDR3 length is 14 residues. Trimming shortened V by 7 bases and J by 0 bases, and 10 bases separated the two germline ends. CDR3 sequence reads: CATRGQKSTDTQYF. The CDR3 DNA is TGTGCCACCAGAGGACAGAAAAGCACAGATACGCAGTATTTT.

This clonotype occurred many times. The rearrangement links TRBV3-1 to TRBJ2-5; TRBD2 matches at 12 bases. The CDR3 sequence is 16 residues long. CDR1 is LGHDT, CDR2 YNNKEL, per germline (reference sequence). Trimming at V came to 4 bases and at J to 4 bases, leaving 7 bases not matched to a gene. The CDR3 nucleotides read TGTGCCAGCAGCCGATCGACTAGCGGGGGAAGAGAGACCCAGTACTTC. Its translation is CASSRSTSGGRETQYF.

The sample holds many counts of this clonotype. The rearrangement joins TRBV5-6 to TRBJ2-1; D is unclear. The CDR3 runs to 14 residues. The V end was cut by 0 bases, the J end by 3 bases, with 7 bases between. Germline values: CDR1 SGHDT, CDR2 YYEEEE. The CDR3 coding sequence is TGTGCCAGCAGCTTGGTAGCTCTCTACAATGAGCAGTTCTTC. It specifies CASSLVALYNEQFF.

This clonotype came up a few times. This chain uses TRBV4-3 with TRBJ1-5, with D hard to call. Trimming stripped 4 bases from V and 1 base from J, with 20 bases between. The CDR3 loop spans 18 amino acids. The V gene's germline CDR1 is LGHNA and CDR2 YSLEER. The CDR3 is CASSPSGHGLGSNQPQHF. CDR3 DNA: TGCGCCAGCAGCCCCTCAGGTCATGGGCTAGGAAGCAATCAGCCCCAGCATTTT.

This clonotype has at least ten counts. The chain employs TRBV5-6 and TRBJ2-3; D unresolved. V dropped 7 bases and J dropped 1 base, with 7 bases sitting between them. Germline V gene data show CDR1 as SGHDT and CDR2 as YYEEEE. The CDR3 spans 12 residues. This CDR3 reads CASGVGTDTQYF. CDR3 coding DNA: TGTGCCAGCGGGGTGGGCACAGATACGCAGTATTTT.

A remark on this clonotype: Given a much more abundant clone one base away, this may be a read error. The rearrangement joins TRBV6-2 or TRBV6-3 to TRBJ2-7; 10 bases fit TRBD1. CDR1 and CDR2 (germline): MNHEY, SVGEGT. This CDR3 region has 14 residues. The V gene end was trimmed by 6 bases and the J gene end by 6 bases; junction bases not matched to a gene: 8. In nucleotides, the CDR3 is TGTGCCAGCAGAAAACCGGGACAGGGGTGCGAGCAGTACTTC. This translates into CASRKPGQGCEQYF.

This clonotype turned up a few times. The chain links TRBV4-2 to TRBJ1-6, with 7 positions matching TRBD1. This CDR3 comprises 15 residues. Unmatched junction bases numbered 9, after V lost 3 bases and J lost 10 bases. Germline CDR1 is LGHNA and CDR2 is YNFKEQ. The CDR3 sequence is CASSHKQGPESPLHF. CDR3 DNA: TGTGCCAGCAGCCACAAACAGGGGCCTGAGTCACCCCTCCACTTT.

This clonotype was detected many times. The CDR3 DNA sequence: TGCGCCAGCAGCTTGGGACTCGGGAACACTGAAGCTTTCTTT. Translated, it gives CASSLGLGNTEAFF. The V gene is TRBV5-1, the J gene TRBJ1-1; no clear D gene. The CDR3 is 14 residues long. V dropped 0 bases and J dropped 1 base, with 7 bases sitting between them. Germline assignment: CDR1 SGHRS and CDR2 YFSETQ.

This clonotype was seen repeatedly, ten times or more. This chain joins TRBV5-4 and TRBJ2-1; D is uncertain. V was pared by 4 bases and J by 0 bases, with 11 bases between. CDR3 length: 15 amino acids. Germline loops: CDR1 SGHNT, CDR2 YYREEE (reference sequence). For the CDR3, the DNA is TGTGCCAGCAGCGCGGACCCGAACTCCTACAATGAGCAGTTCTTC. Protein sequence: CASSADPNSYNEQFF.

This clonotype was detected ten times or more. The chain combines TRBV12-3 or TRBV12-4 with TRBJ2-7; 10 nucleotides agree with TRBD1. V was pared by 6 bases and J by 5 bases, with 4 bases of the junction left unmatched. This CDR3 has 13 amino acids. The CDR3, as DNA: TGTGCCAGCAGCCCAGGGACAGGGGACGAGCAGTACTTC. Its translation: CASSPGTGDEQYF.

For this clonotype: A much more abundant neighbour one base away suggests this may be a read error. The V gene is TRBV4-1, the J gene TRBJ1-2; 9 positions match TRBD1. In germline, CDR1 is MGHRA, CDR2 YSYEKL. The CDR3 consists of 16 residues. CDR3 coding DNA: TGCGCCTGCAGCCATACCGGGACAGGGCGTAACTATGGCTACACCTTC. Protein: CACSHTGTGRNYGYTF.

This clonotype was counted at least ten times. V is TRBV6-9 and J is TRBJ2-5; 9 bases line up with TRBD2. This CDR3 comprises 14 residues. The germline CDR1 and CDR2 sequences are MNHGY and SVAAGI. V shed 10 bases and J 3 bases; nucleotides not matched to a gene: 9. The CDR3 loop is CATVLAGPEETQYF. The CDR3 DNA sequence: TGTGCCACCGTGCTAGCGGGGCCAGAAGAGACCCAGTACTTC.

This clonotype was seen ten or more times. The rearrangement joins TRBV11-2 to TRBJ2-3; D remains unclear. Trimming took 5 bases from V and 3 from J, leaving 9 bases between them. The germline CDR1 and CDR2 sequences are SGHAT and FQNNGV. The CDR3 totals 13 residues. The CDR3 sequence: CASSLAATDTQYF. The CDR3 nucleotides are TGTGCCAGCAGCCTGGCCGCTACAGATACGCAGTATTTT.

This clonotype was seen many times. The chain employs TRBV20-1 and TRBJ2-6; a weak D match, TRBD2 (6 bases). The length of the CDR3 is 14 residues. CDR1 and CDR2 from the germline V gene are DFQATT and SNEGSKA (reference sequence). Trimming pared 1 base from V and 4 bases from J, leaving 8 bases between. CDR3 amino acids: CSARGGLGANVLTF. The CDR3 coding sequence is TGCAGTGCTAGAGGGGGACTGGGGGCCAACGTCCTGACTTTC.

This clonotype was counted ten times or more. The chain recombines TRBV2 with TRBJ2-5; D unclear. CDR3 size: 13 residues. Trimming pared 6 bases from V and 1 base from J, leaving 9 bases between. From germline, CDR1 is SNHLY and CDR2 FYNNEI. As DNA, the CDR3 is TGTGCCAGCAGGTTTCGAGCCCAAGAGACCCAGTACTTC. Its protein product is CASRFRAQETQYF. The variable domain in full, completed from reference TRBV2 and TRBJ2-5, reads EPEVTQTPSHQVTQMGQEVILRCVPISNHLYFYWYRQILGQKVEFLVSFYNNEISEKSEIFDDQFSVERPDGSNFTLKIRSTKLEDSAMYFCASRFRAQETQYFGPGTRLLVL.

This clonotype was picked up many times. V usage is TRBV10-3 and J usage is TRBJ1-3; no clear D. This CDR3 is built from 16 residues. V dropped 0 bases and J dropped 0 bases, with 9 bases sitting between them. Germline lookup yields CDR1 ENHRY and CDR2 SYGVKD. The CDR3 region is CAISESGIASGNTIYF. The CDR3 nucleotides are TGTGCCATCAGTGAGTCCGGTATTGCCTCTGGAAACACCATATATTTT.

This clonotype was detected ten times or more. The rearrangement links TRBV29-1 to TRBJ2-5; no reliable D call. Trimming shortened V by 6 bases and J by 5 bases, and 13 bases separated the two germline ends. CDR3 length: 12 amino acids. CDR1 is SQVTM, CDR2 ANQGSEA, per germline. This CDR3 is CSVDWGRETQYF. DNA for the CDR3: TGCAGCGTCGACTGGGGTCGGGAGACCCAGTACTTC.

This clonotype was counted ten times or more. The chain has TRBV3-1 and TRBJ2-2; a weak D match, TRBD2 (5 bases). The CDR3 contains 14 residues. Trimming took off 4 bases at V and 6 bases at J, with 12 bases between the two ends. The germline gives CDR1 LGHDT, CDR2 YNNKEL (reference sequence). DNA of the CDR3: TGTGCCAGCAGCCCGAGGGTTCTCTCCGGGGAGCTGTTTTTT. Translating gives CASSPRVLSGELFF.

This clonotype was counted ten times or more. The rearrangement joins TRBV4-3 to TRBJ1-3; TRBD1 matches 8 bases. The CDR3 sequence is 15 residues long. With 3 bases clipped from V and 5 bases from J, the junction kept 6 bases outside the gene matches. CDR1 and CDR2 (germline): LGHNA, YSLEER. CDR3 DNA sequence: TGCGCCAGCAGCCACGACAGGGGATTGAGAAACACCATATATTTT. Amino acid sequence: CASSHDRGLRNTIYF.